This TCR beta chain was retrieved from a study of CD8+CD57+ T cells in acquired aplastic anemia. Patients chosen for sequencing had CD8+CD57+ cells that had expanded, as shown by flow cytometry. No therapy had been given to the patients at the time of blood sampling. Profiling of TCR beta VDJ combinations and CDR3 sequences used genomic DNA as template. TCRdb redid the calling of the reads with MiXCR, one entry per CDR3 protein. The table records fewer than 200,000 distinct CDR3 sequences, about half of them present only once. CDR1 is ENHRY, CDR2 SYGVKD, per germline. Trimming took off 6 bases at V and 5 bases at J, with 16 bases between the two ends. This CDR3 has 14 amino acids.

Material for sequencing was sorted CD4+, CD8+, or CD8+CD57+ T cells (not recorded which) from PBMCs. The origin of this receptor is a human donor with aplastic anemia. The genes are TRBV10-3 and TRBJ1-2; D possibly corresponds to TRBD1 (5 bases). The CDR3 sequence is CAISGGGRLYGYTF. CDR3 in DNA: TGTGCCATCAGCGGGGGAGGGAGGCTTTATGGCTACACCTTC.